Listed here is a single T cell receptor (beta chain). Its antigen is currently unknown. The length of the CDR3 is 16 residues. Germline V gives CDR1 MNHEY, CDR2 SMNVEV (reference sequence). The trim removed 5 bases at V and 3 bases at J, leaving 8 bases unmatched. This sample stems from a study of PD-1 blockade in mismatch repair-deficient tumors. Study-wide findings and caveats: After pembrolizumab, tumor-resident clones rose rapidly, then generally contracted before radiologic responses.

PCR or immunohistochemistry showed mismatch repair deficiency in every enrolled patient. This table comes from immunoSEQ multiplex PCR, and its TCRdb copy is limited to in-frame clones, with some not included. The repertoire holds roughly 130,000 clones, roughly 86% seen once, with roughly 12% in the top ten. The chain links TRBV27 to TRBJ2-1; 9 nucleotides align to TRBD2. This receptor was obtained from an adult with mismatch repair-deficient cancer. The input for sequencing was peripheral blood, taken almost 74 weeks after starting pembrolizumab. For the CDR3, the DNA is TGTGCCAGCAGTCCCGGTGGCGGGAGGGTCTACAATGAGCAGTTCTTC. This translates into CASSPGGGRVYNEQFF.